This is a list of T cell receptor beta chains from one sample in a study of neurological immune-mediated disorders. One entry per CDR3 protein, called by TCRdb with MiXCR from the 5' RACE reads. The sample yields about 50,000 distinct CDR3 sequences, less than 6% seen once. The sample comprised CD4+ T cells from blood. Receptors were obtained from a woman aged 18-35 years with multiple sclerosis. Both conserved end residues are part of each CDR3. The D gene is left open where the match is weak. Clone sizes are given selectively: once, few, many, or a class where the clone is expanded.

>TRBJ1-3|TRBV6-5|.|once
TGTGCCAGCAGGGAATTCGGGAGCTCTGGAAACTCCATATATTTT
CASREFGSSGNSIYF
>TRBJ2-1|TRBV5-1|.|many
TGCGCCAGCAGCTTGAGATCGGGGGAGGTTGAGCAGTTCTTC
CASSLRSGEVEQFF
>TRBJ2-2|TRBV5-5|TRBD1|many
TGTGCCAGCAGCCTAATACAGGGGGCGCGTGGTACCGGGGAGCTGTTTTTT
CASSLIQGARGTGELFF
>TRBJ2-2|TRBV5-1|.|many
TGCGCCAGCAGAGAGAGTTTCGCGAACACCGGGGAGCTGTTTTTT
CASRESFANTGELFF
>TRBJ1-2|TRBV12-3/TRBV12-4|.|.
TGTGCCAGCAGTCCACGTCAGGACGGTGGCTACACCTTC
CASSPRQDGGYTF
>TRBJ2-2|TRBV5-1|TRBD1|.
TGCGCCAGCAGCGCGGGACAGGGGGCGCCCACCGGGGAGCTGTTTTTT
CASSAGQGAPTGELFF
>TRBJ1-4|TRBV7-8|TRBD1|many
TGTGCCAGCAGCCCAATGGGACAGGGGTCATTATTGTTTTTT
CASSPMGQGSLLFF
>TRBJ1-4|TRBV7-2|.|many
TGTGCCAGCAGCCCCCGTCGAGGTAGTAATGAAAAACTGTTTTTT
CASSPRRGSNEKLFF
>TRBJ2-3|TRBV7-8|TRBD1|few
TGTGCCAGCAGCTTAGTGTGGGACAGGGAGCGCACAGATACGCAGTATTTT
CASSLVWDRERTDTQYF
>TRBJ1-3|TRBV7-2|TRBD1|many
TGTGCCAGCAGCCTAGGGGACAGGGTCGGAAACACCATATATTTT
CASSLGDRVGNTIYF
>TRBJ2-1|TRBV6-5|TRBD2|many
TGTGCCAGCAGGCCCCTAGCGGGAGTGGGTAATGAGCAGTTCTTC
CASRPLAGVGNEQFF
>TRBJ2-1|TRBV20-1|TRBD2|many
TGCAGTGCTAGTACTAGCGGGAGGGCCTTTATATACAATGAGCAGTTCTTC
CSASTSGRAFIYNEQFF
>TRBJ2-2|TRBV24-1|.|.
TGTGCCACCAGAGGACACGGGGACACCGGGGAGCTGTTTTTT
CATRGHGDTGELFF
>TRBJ2-7|TRBV12-3/TRBV12-4|.|many
TGTGCCAGCAGCCAACCCTCTGCCCGATACAGTTACGAGCAGTACTTC
CASSQPSARYSYEQYF
>TRBJ1-1|TRBV29-1|TRBD1|many
TGCAGCGTTCAAACAGGGGGGGGGACTGAAGCTTTCTTT
CSVQTGGGTEAFF
>TRBJ2-1|TRBV5-1|.|many
TGCGCCAGCAGCTCCAAGACAGGTACCAATGAGCAGTTCTTC
CASSSKTGTNEQFF
>TRBJ2-3|TRBV5-1|.|many
TGCGCCAGCAGCTTGGGGGCTCTTCTATATACAGATACGCAGTATTTT
CASSLGALLYTDTQYF
>TRBJ1-2|TRBV20-1|.|many
TGCAGTGCTAGGACTGCTTATGGCTACACCTTC
CSARTAYGYTF
>TRBJ2-2|TRBV14|.|many
TGTGCCAGCAGGCGAGACAGGTGGACCGGGGAGCTGTTTTTT
CASRRDRWTGELFF
>TRBJ1-3|TRBV9|TRBD1|many
TGTGCCAGCAGCCGAATCAGGGGGTCTGGAAACACCATATATTTT
CASSRIRGSGNTIYF
>TRBJ2-3|TRBV5-5|TRBD2|many
TGTGCCAGCAGCTGGTCGCTGCGGGGGGCACCCAGATCCACAGATACGCAGTATTTT
CASSWSLRGAPRSTDTQYF
>TRBJ2-2|TRBV15|.|many
TGTGCCACCAGCAGAGATCACAGGGTTGCCGGGGAGCTGTTTTTT
CATSRDHRVAGELFF
>TRBJ2-2|TRBV5-6|TRBD1|many
TGTGCCAGCAGCCTCCCCGGGACAGGGGGCACCGGGGAGCTGTTTTTT
CASSLPGTGGTGELFF
>TRBJ1-2|TRBV6-5|TRBD1|many
TGTGCCAGCAGTTCCGACAGGGGGAGAAACCGGGGGAATGGCTACACCTTC
CASSSDRGRNRGNGYTF
>TRBJ1-2|TRBV12-3/TRBV12-4|.|many
TGTGCCAGCAGTTTGGGGGTCGGCTATGGCTACACCTTC
CASSLGVGYGYTF
>TRBJ1-4|TRBV14|.|many
TGTGCCAGCAGCCAACCACCTTCCTCTCCCGGGACGGTGGGAGAAAAACTGTTTTTT
CASSQPPSSPGTVGEKLFF
>TRBJ2-3|TRBV27|TRBD1|many
TGTGCCAGCAGTTCTACGGACAGGGGGGCAGATACGCAGTATTTT
CASSSTDRGADTQYF